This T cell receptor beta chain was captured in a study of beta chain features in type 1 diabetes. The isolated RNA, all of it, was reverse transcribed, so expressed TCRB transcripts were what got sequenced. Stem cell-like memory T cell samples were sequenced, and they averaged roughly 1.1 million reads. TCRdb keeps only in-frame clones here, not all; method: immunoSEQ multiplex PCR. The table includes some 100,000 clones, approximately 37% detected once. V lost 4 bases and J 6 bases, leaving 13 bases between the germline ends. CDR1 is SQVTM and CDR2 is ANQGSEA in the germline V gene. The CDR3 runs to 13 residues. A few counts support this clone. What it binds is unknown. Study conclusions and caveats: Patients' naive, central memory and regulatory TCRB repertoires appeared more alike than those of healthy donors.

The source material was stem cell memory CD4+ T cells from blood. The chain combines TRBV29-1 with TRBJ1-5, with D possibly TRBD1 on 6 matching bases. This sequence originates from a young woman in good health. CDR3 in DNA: TGCAGCGTTGGGGGGGGGCGCGGTCAGCCCCAGCATTTT. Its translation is CSVGGGRGQPQHF.